This TCR beta chain was identified in a study of T-cell memory formation after mild COVID-19. Across the study: Most TCR clusters belonged to a single donor. Broader study findings: Contracting clones, day 15 to 85, had balanced CD4/CD8, and later expanders favored CD4+.

One entry per CDR3 protein results from TCRdb running MiXCR on the 5' RACE reads. This table has 280,000 or so distinct CDR3 sequences, roughly 8% appearing once. V shed 1 base and J 4 bases; nucleotides not matched to a gene: 4. Germline CDR1 reads SGHTA; CDR2 reads FQGNSA. The CDR3 spans 14 residues. This clonotype was observed many times. The antigen remains unidentified. The V call is TRBV7-2, the J call TRBJ2-7, with 7 nucleotides matching TRBD1. This clonotype was sampled from a man between 18 and 35 years old who had mild COVID-19 (a few samples of this study predate the infection). Cell type and time point are not known. Sequenced material: PBMCs or a T cell subset sorted from them (not recorded which). This CDR3 reads CASSLGQGVYEQYF. The CDR3 DNA reads TGTGCCAGCAGCTTAGGCCAGGGGGTTTACGAGCAGTACTTC.